The table lists the clone carrying this TCR beta chain with many counts. The junction differs from germline at one of its ends, possibly a read error. CDR3 length: 12 residues. Germline loops: CDR1 SGHRS, CDR2 YFSETQ. The data derive from a study of blood T cells in healthy people across ages. The authors ran a second PCR of 7 to 11 cycles using a sample-barcoded 5' primer and a J-beta primer mix. TCRdb passed the 5' RACE reads through MiXCR, listing each CDR3 protein once. The table lists approximately 1,000,000 distinct CDR3 sequences, 35% to 55% of them singletons, with approximately 17% in the top ten.

The TCR sequence derives from a woman in her sixties in good health. This sequence joins TRBV5-1 and TRBJ2-7; tentative D call: TRBD1 (5 bases). Sequencing was done on a sample of blood. The CDR3 nucleotides are TGTGCCAGCAGCTCAACAGGTTCCGAGCAGTACTTC. Amino acids: CASSSTGSEQYF.